This section outlines one T cell receptor (beta chain) sequence together with its context. Antigen: not known. The sample is drawn from a study of T cell responses to AZD1222 COVID-19 vaccine. The study's findings and limits: Repertoires were obtained only post-peak T cell response. White British donors predominated, females outnumbered males, and clonal diversity was possibly underestimated. Researchers report vaccine-associated CD4 TCRs spanning spike, with dominance at 160-218 and 743-854.

Assay used: immunoSEQ multiplex PCR; TCRdb lists only in-frame clones, some missing. The data show 200,000 or so clones, with around 93% seen just once and more than 0.8% held by the top ten. The germline CDR1 and CDR2 sequences are LGHNA and YNFKEQ. The CDR3 sequence is 15 residues long. V lost 1 base and J 0 bases, leaving 10 bases between the germline ends. Second doses that came at about 4 or about 12 weeks were put together. Source: peripheral blood, taken 28 days after the second AZD1222 dose. The source of this sequence is an adult who received the AZD1222 COVID-19 vaccine. V is TRBV4-2 and J is TRBJ2-7; unclear D gene. The CDR3 spells CASSQGTDGSYEQYF. The CDR3 nucleotides are TGTGCCAGCAGCCAAGGAACGGACGGCTCCTACGAGCAGTACTTC.